This T cell receptor beta chain is from a study of radiation and T cells in renal cell carcinoma. In the study overall: Nephrectomy followed 15 Gy stereotactic body radiation by 4 weeks.

As to time point: blood 2 weeks post-SBRT. Regarding treatment: 15 Gy SBRT to primary tumor, nephrectomy 4 weeks later. The method was immunoSEQ multiplex PCR; TCRdb's version includes in-frame clones alone and lacks a portion of them. This table has fewer than 30,000 clones, approximately 81% appearing once. CDR1 and CDR2 from the germline V gene are LNHNV and YYDKDF (reference sequence). The CDR3 extends over 14 amino acids. Trimming cost V 3 bases and J 4 bases; bases outside gene matches: 2. The specimen was blood, collected from a patient whose treatment included radiotherapy and nephrectomy. The rearrangement links TRBV15 to TRBJ1-4, with 7 bases lining up with TRBD1. The TCR sequence derives from a man in his 60s with renal cell carcinoma. CDR3 bases: TGTGCCACCAGCAGGCGACAGGGTAATGAAAAACTGTTTTTT. As protein: CATSRRQGNEKLFF.